These 9 T cell receptor beta chains originate from one sample sequenced in a study of post-analysis software for immune sequencing data. Sequencing libraries made from TCR beta cDNA carried unique molecular identifiers. MiXCR was run by TCRdb on the PCR reads, yielding one entry per CDR3 protein. The table shows under 200,000 distinct CDR3 sequences, with 25% to 35% occurring only once. For these receptors, no antigen is known. Study results and caveats: Four to six TRBV segments were significantly more frequent in patients than in controls. TRBV5-6, TRBV5-1 and TRBV20-1 were among these segments.

Sequenced sample: blood. The receptors shown here come from a girl aged 2-17 years with multiple sclerosis.

On this clonotype: This may come from a read error, since a much larger clone is one base off. V and J are TRBV7-3 and TRBJ2-1; tentatively, D is TRBD2 (5 bases). Trimming cost V 5 bases and J 9 bases, with 17 bases left between them. Germline CDR1 SGHTA, CDR2 FQGTGA. There are 14 residues in the CDR3. The DNA for the CDR3 is TGTGCCAGCAGCGCCTCAAAGGAGGATGGTGAGCAGTTCTTC. It translates to CASSASKEDGEQFF.

The chain has TRBV9 and TRBJ2-5; D is possibly TRBD2 (5 bases). In germline, CDR1 is SGDLS, CDR2 YYNGEE. Trimming left V 0 bases short and J 1 base short, with 16 bases between. The CDR3 consists of 17 residues. The CDR3 region has the DNA TGTGCCAGCAGCGTAGGATCATTTGGAGGAGTCCAAGAGACCCAGTACTTC. Translation gives CASSVGSFGGVQETQYF. The variable domain in full, completed from reference TRBV9 and TRBJ2-5, reads DSGVTQTPKHLITATGQRVTLRCSPRSGDLSVYWYQQSLDQGLQFLIQYYNGEERAKGNILERFSAQQFPDLHSELNLSSLELGDSALYFCASSVGSFGGVQETQYFGPGTRLLVL.

This clonotype was found many times. V usage is TRBV5-1 and J usage is TRBJ2-1; D is uncertain. This CDR3 contains 11 residues. V gave up 3 bases and J gave up 7 bases, with 5 bases separating them. Per the germline V gene, CDR1 is SGHRS and CDR2 is YFSETQ. CDR3 region: CASSWGNEQFF. The CDR3 DNA sequence: TGCGCCAGCAGCTGGGGAAATGAGCAGTTCTTC. Supplemented by reference TRBV5-1 and TRBJ2-1, the full variable domain reads KAGVTQTPRYLIKTRGQQVTLSCSPISGHRSVSWYQQTPGQGLQFLFEYFSETQRNKGNFPGRFSGRQFSNSRSEMNVSTLELGDSALYLCASSWGNEQFFGPGTRLTVL.

Concerning this clonotype: The conserved final phenylalanine or tryptophan is absent from the CDR3, which likely points to a read error. The chain couples TRBV27 to TRBJ1-6, with TRBD1 as a possible D gene (6 bases). V shed 2 bases and J shed 13 bases, with 15 bases lying between them. CDR1 and CDR2 from the germline V gene are MNHEY and SMNVEV (reference sequence). The CDR3 is 14 residues long. Written as DNA, the CDR3 is TGTGCCAGCAGTTTAAGGGGGGATCAGTCCCCCCTCCACTTG. Its protein is CASSLRGDQSPLHL.

The gene calls are TRBV12-3 or TRBV12-4 and TRBJ2-1; the match to TRBD1 covers 8 bases. This CDR3 is built from 16 residues. Unmatched junction bases numbered 9, after V lost 6 bases and J lost 2 bases. As DNA, the CDR3 is TGTGCCAGCAGACCATTTGACAGGGGAGCCTACAATGAGCAGTTCTTC. Translation gives CASRPFDRGAYNEQFF.

The chain employs TRBV20-1 and TRBJ2-4; unclear D gene. Trimming stripped 6 bases from V and 13 bases from J, with 25 bases between. This CDR3 is built from 14 residues. Germline V CDR1 and CDR2: DFQATT, SNEGSKA (reference sequence). CDR3 in DNA: TGCAGTGCCACCCGGGCAGCGCCTGGTGGAGAGCAGTACTTC. Its protein is CSATRAAPGGEQYF.

This clonotype appeared a few times. The gene calls are TRBV2 and TRBJ2-7; 10 bases agree with TRBD2. The CDR3 spans 15 residues. With V trimmed by 8 bases and J by 6 bases, 13 bases remained unmatched. Germline CDR1 and CDR2: SNHLY and FYNNEI. In nucleotides, the CDR3 is TGTGCCAGCTTCCCGGTGCTAGCGGGAGTAAGCGAGCAGTACTTC. Amino acids: CASFPVLAGVSEQYF.

As for this clonotype: A much larger clone lies a single base off, so this may be a read error. The CDR3 is CASGTSGARETQYF. In DNA, the CDR3 is TGTGCCAGCGGGACTAGCGGGGCCCGAGAGACCCAGTACTTC. The V gene is TRBV7-9, the J gene TRBJ2-5; 13 bases are a match to TRBD2. V trimming: 8 bases; J trimming: 4 bases; junction bases outside the gene matches: 4. CDR1 is SEHNR, CDR2 FQNEAQ, per germline (reference sequence). The CDR3 runs 14 residues.

This clonotype has ten or more counts. For the CDR3, the DNA is TGCAGTGCTAGATCCCCTCTGTCAGCCGAGCAGTACTTC. Its translation: CSARSPLSAEQYF. V usage is TRBV20-1 and J usage is TRBJ2-7; no firm D call. V lost 2 bases and J lost 6, with 14 bases in between. Germline V gene lookup returns CDR1 DFQATT and CDR2 SNEGSKA (reference sequence). This CDR3 has 13 amino acids.